What follows are 21 T cell receptor beta chains derived from one specimen sequenced in a study of T cell responses to AZD1222 COVID-19 vaccine. Produced via immunoSEQ multiplex PCR; TCRdb's table is partial and in-frame only. The data contain 120,000 to 150,000 clones, around 83% of them singletons. The sequenced sample was peripheral blood, obtained 28 days after the second AZD1222 dose. The receptors shown here come from an adult who received the AZD1222 COVID-19 vaccine.

J is TRBJ2-3 and V is TRBV30; unclear D gene. The CDR3 is made up of 13 amino acids. CDR1 is GTSNPN and CDR2 is SVGIG in the germline V gene (reference sequence). V lost 4 bases and J lost 0, with 8 bases in between. Here the CDR3 reads CAWNRASTDTQYF. The CDR3 nucleotides are TGTGCCTGGAACAGAGCTAGCACAGATACGCAGTATTTT.

The CDR3 DNA follows: TGTGCCAGCAGCTTCTCGGGACAGGAACTAACAGATACGCAGTATTTT. Its protein product is CASSFSGQELTDTQYF. This chain uses TRBV7-6 with TRBJ2-3, with TRBD1 matching 8 bases. Germline CDR1 SGHVS, CDR2 FNYEAQ. CDR3 length: 16 residues. J was trimmed by 3 bases and V by 3 bases; bases with no gene match: 8.

This rearrangement joins TRBV18 to TRBJ2-7; D might be TRBD2 (6 bases). Trimming cost V 2 bases and J 0 bases, with 14 bases left between them. The CDR3 is 16 residues long. Per the germline V gene, CDR1 is KGHSH and CDR2 is LQKENI. CDR3 loop: CASSPATRTTSYEQYF. CDR3 in DNA: TGTGCCAGCTCACCAGCGACACGGACTACCTCCTACGAGCAGTACTTC.

The chain employs TRBV11-2 and TRBJ2-1, with 16 bases identical to TRBD2. Germline V gene sequence: CDR1 SGHAT, CDR2 FQNNGV. Unmatched junction bases numbered 5, after V lost 5 bases and J lost 7 bases. The CDR3 contains 16 residues. Here the CDR3 reads CASSMGLAGGENEQFF. Written as DNA, the CDR3 is TGTGCCAGCAGCATGGGACTAGCGGGAGGGGAAAATGAGCAGTTCTTC.

The V and J genes are TRBV5-1 and TRBJ2-1; D not certain. Germline CDR1 SGHRS, CDR2 YFSETQ. The V end lost 0 bases, the J end lost 3 bases, and 7 bases lay between the germline ends. The CDR3 is made up of 14 amino acids. The CDR3 sequence: CASSLGQSYNEQFF. The CDR3 nucleotides read TGCGCCAGCAGCTTGGGCCAGAGCTACAATGAGCAGTTCTTC. Based on the CDR3 plus reference TRBV5-1 and TRBJ2-1, the full variable domain is KAGVTQTPRYLIKTRGQQVTLSCSPISGHRSVSWYQQTPGQGLQFLFEYFSETQRNKGNFPGRFSGRQFSNSRSEMNVSTLELGDSALYLCASSLGQSYNEQFFGPGTRLTVL.

The chain combines TRBV6-5 with TRBJ1-2; a weak D match, TRBD1 (5 bases). Germline loops: CDR1 MNHEY, CDR2 SVGAGI. The CDR3 has 15 residues. The V gene lost 6 bases and the J gene lost 8 bases, with 22 bases spanning the gap. The CDR3 loop is CASSAGKGQGRGYTF. The DNA for the CDR3 is TGTGCCAGCAGCGCCGGAAAGGGGCAGGGAAGGGGCTACACCTTC.

This chain uses TRBV7-9 with TRBJ2-5; possible D gene TRBD1, 5 bases. V was clipped by 0 bases and J by 7 bases, with 9 bases between them. This CDR3 has 13 amino acids. The germline V gene has CDR1 SEHNR and CDR2 FQNEAQ (reference sequence). CDR3 coding DNA: TGTGCCAGCAGCTTAGCACAGGTGGGGACCCAGTACTTC. This encodes CASSLAQVGTQYF.

CDR3 bases: TGTGCCAGCAGTGAAATGTCAGAGACCCAGTACTTC. This translates into CASSEMSETQYF. V and J are TRBV6-1 and TRBJ2-5; the D is unclear. Germline-derived CDR1 and CDR2 are MNHNS and SASEGT. The CDR3 covers 12 residues. The V end lost 2 bases, the J end lost 4 bases, and 5 bases lay between the germline ends.

The V gene is TRBV28, the J gene TRBJ1-5; D is undetermined. The CDR3 is made up of 12 amino acids. Germline V gene lookup returns CDR1 MDHEN and CDR2 SYDVKM. V dropped 3 bases and J dropped 3 bases, with 3 bases sitting between them. The DNA for the CDR3 is TGTGCCAGCAGTTTGGTCAATCAGCCCCAGCATTTT. Encoded protein: CASSLVNQPQHF.

The rearrangement joins TRBV6-5 to TRBJ1-6; D is undetermined. The germline CDR1 and CDR2 sequences are MNHEY and SVGAGI. Trimming shortened V by 0 bases and J by 7 bases, and 13 bases separated the two germline ends. This CDR3 is built from 16 residues. CDR3 sequence reads: CASSYSNAVLNSPLHF. The CDR3 DNA reads TGTGCCAGCAGTTACTCGAATGCAGTGTTGAATTCACCCCTCCACTTT.

The V gene is TRBV5-6, the J gene TRBJ1-5; 7 positions match TRBD1. Germline CDR1 and CDR2: SGHDT and YYEEEE. This CDR3 has 17 residues. Losses at the gene ends were 2 bases for V and 2 bases for J; bases not matched to a gene: 10. In nucleotides, the CDR3 is TGTGCCAGCAGCTTCAGTTGGGCAGGGGGTGGCAATCAGCCCCAGCATTTT. Protein: CASSFSWAGGGNQPQHF.

The genes are TRBV5-1 and TRBJ2-5; D is possibly TRBD1 or TRBD2 (6 bases each). CDR1 is SGHRS and CDR2 is YFSETQ in the germline V gene. V shed 4 bases and J shed 1 base, with 17 bases lying between them. This CDR3 is 16 amino acids long. The CDR3 bases are TGCGCCAGCAGCCTCAACGGAGGGGGGATCCAAGAGACCCAGTACTTC. Amino acids: CASSLNGGGIQETQYF.

J is TRBJ1-6 and V is TRBV9; TRBD1 might be the D (6 bases). The CDR3 consists of 17 residues. CDR1 is SGDLS and CDR2 is YYNGEE in the germline V gene. Trimming removed 0 bases at V and 0 bases at J, with 10 bases between. The CDR3: CASSVAGQSSYNSPLHF. The CDR3, as DNA: TGTGCCAGCAGCGTAGCTGGACAGAGCTCCTATAATTCACCCCTCCACTTT.

The chain carries TRBV7-8 and TRBJ1-6; 10 bases map to TRBD1. V gave up 5 bases and J gave up 7 bases; unmatched junction bases: 8. The CDR3 spans 16 residues. The germline V gene has CDR1 SGHVS and CDR2 FQNEAQ. The CDR3 DNA follows: TGTGCCAGCAGCCGAGACAGGGGGCGCCCAAATTCACCCCTCCACTTT. This encodes CASSRDRGRPNSPLHF.

The rearrangement joins TRBV19 to TRBJ1-1; possibly TRBD1 for D (6 bases). The V end lost 4 bases, the J end lost 1 base, and 13 bases lay between the germline ends. This CDR3 contains 15 residues. Germline V gene lookup returns CDR1 LNHDA and CDR2 SQIVND (reference sequence). The CDR3 nucleotides are TGTGCCAGTAGTAGGTCGGCAGGGGAGAACACTGAAGCTTTCTTT. Its translation: CASSRSAGENTEAFF. Supplemented by reference TRBV19 and TRBJ1-1, the full variable domain reads DGGITQSPKYLFRKEGQNVTLSCEQNLNHDAMYWYRQDPGQGLRLIYYSQIVNDFQKGDIAEGYSVSREKKESFPLTVTSAQKNPTAFYLCASSRSAGENTEAFFGQGTRLTVV.

J is TRBJ1-5 and V is TRBV27; the match to TRBD1 covers 9 bases. Trimming cost V 4 bases and J 2 bases; bases outside gene matches: 3. Looked up from germline, CDR1 is MNHEY and CDR2 is SMNVEV (reference sequence). This CDR3 is built from 15 residues. The CDR3 bases are TGTGCCAGCAGTTCCTGGACAGGGGGCAATCAGCCCCAGCATTTT. This encodes CASSSWTGGNQPQHF.

The chain joins TRBV25-1 to TRBJ1-4; perhaps TRBD1 as D (6 bases). The CDR3 spans 15 residues. Trimming shortened V by 6 bases and J by 5 bases, and 16 bases separated the two germline ends. Germline values: CDR1 MGHDK, CDR2 SYGVNS. The chain's CDR3 is CASRAGHFQNEKLFF. Written as DNA, the CDR3 is TGTGCCAGCAGGGCGGGACACTTCCAGAATGAAAAACTGTTTTTT.

V and J are TRBV6-5 and TRBJ1-5; D not resolved. Trimming took 2 bases from V and 2 from J, leaving 4 bases between them. Germline lookup yields CDR1 MNHEY and CDR2 SVGAGI. This CDR3 is built from 13 residues. For the CDR3, the DNA is TGTGCCAGCAGTTACCAGGGCAATCAGCCCCAGCATTTT. Translating gives CASSYQGNQPQHF.

This chain joins TRBV29-1 and TRBJ2-3; possible D gene TRBD1, 6 bases. CDR1 SQVTM and CDR2 ANQGSEA come from the germline V gene. This CDR3 is 13 amino acids long. Trimming stripped 6 bases from V and 5 bases from J, with 15 bases between. The CDR3 region has the DNA TGCAGCGTGGAAACAGGGTTTGGAGATACGCAGTATTTT. Protein sequence: CSVETGFGDTQYF.

The chain recombines TRBV7-2 with TRBJ1-4; D is ambiguous. Germline-derived CDR1 and CDR2 are SGHTA and FQGNSA. The CDR3 spans 13 residues. V was clipped by 1 base and J by 4 bases, with 4 bases between them. The CDR3 region is CASSLGVNEKLFF. The CDR3 DNA follows: TGTGCCAGCAGCTTAGGTGTTAATGAAAAACTGTTTTTT.

V gene TRBV6-5 combines with J gene TRBJ1-2; perhaps TRBD1 as D (6 bases). The V gene's germline CDR1 is MNHEY and CDR2 SVGAGI. The CDR3 runs to 14 residues. V was pared by 5 bases and J by 4 bases, with 14 bases between. The CDR3 loop is CASSKGDRPYGYTF. CDR3 DNA sequence: TGTGCCAGCAGTAAGGGAGACAGGCCCTATGGCTACACCTTC.